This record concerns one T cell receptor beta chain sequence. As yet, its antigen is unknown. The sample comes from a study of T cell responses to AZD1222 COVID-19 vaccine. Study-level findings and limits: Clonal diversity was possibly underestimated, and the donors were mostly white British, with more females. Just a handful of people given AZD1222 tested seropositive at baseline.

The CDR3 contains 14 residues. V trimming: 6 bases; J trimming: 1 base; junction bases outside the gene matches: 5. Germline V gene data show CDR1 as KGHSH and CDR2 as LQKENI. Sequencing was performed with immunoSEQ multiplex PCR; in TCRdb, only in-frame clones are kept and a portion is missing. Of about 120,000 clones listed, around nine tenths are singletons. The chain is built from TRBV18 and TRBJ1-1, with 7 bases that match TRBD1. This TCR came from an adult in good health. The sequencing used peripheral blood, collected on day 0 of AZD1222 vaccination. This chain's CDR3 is CASSFNRGNTEAFF. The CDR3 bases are TGTGCCAGCTCTTTCAACAGGGGGAACACTGAAGCTTTCTTT.